This TCR beta chain was sequenced for a study of identifying expanded T cells in peripheral blood. General observations from the study: Across healthy donors, higher total template counts meant significantly greater roughly 2-week count variance.

The repertoire was sequenced with immunoSEQ multiplex PCR; TCRdb's copy has only in-frame clones and lacks some. The sample has some 100,000 clones, approximately 88% seen once; the top ten hold less than 7%. V was shortened by 5 bases and J by 3 bases, with 11 bases between the two germline ends. Per the germline V gene, CDR1 is SGHAT and CDR2 is FQNNGV. CDR3 length equals 13 residues. On this clone: Its matching antigen is unknown.

This TCR was recovered from a person between 18 and 75 years old in good health. This chain uses TRBV11-2 with TRBJ2-7; D is unresolved. Sequencing input: blood. The CDR3 sequence is CASSNGPNYEQYF. The CDR3 nucleotides read TGTGCCAGCAGCAACGGACCTAACTACGAGCAGTACTTC.